This TCR beta chain was found in a study of CD8 T cells in ankylosing spondylitis. Notes on the study in general: Disease-linked clones had a CD8+ phenotype and relatively low frequency in peripheral blood.

CDR1 and CDR2 from the germline V gene are MNHNS and SASEGT. Trimming stripped 6 bases from V and 1 base from J, with 8 bases between. The CDR3 sequence is 13 residues long. Each CDR3 protein gets one entry after TCRdb re-called the 5' RACE reads with MiXCR. The sample includes some 130,000 distinct CDR3 sequences, roughly a tenth of them seen just once. With respect to this clonotype: The target antigen is unknown.

The sequence derives from a male donor with ankylosing spondylitis or in good health (not recorded which). The V gene is TRBV6-1, the J gene TRBJ2-3; D is uncertain. Sample: blood, either unsorted or a sorted T cell fraction (not recorded which). Written as DNA, the CDR3 is TGTGCCAGCAGGACCATGGGCACAGATACGCAGTATTTT. It is translated as CASRTMGTDTQYF.